Following are 4 T cell receptor beta chains from one sample sequenced in a study of CD8+CD57+ T cells in acquired aplastic anemia. Genomic DNA constituted the template upon which TCR beta VDJ and CDR3 profiling was performed. In TCRdb, the reads were re-called with MiXCR into one record per CDR3 protein. This sample has 350,000 to 450,000 distinct CDR3 sequences; 65% to 80% occur once, and the top ten carry less than 4%. The sample consisted of sorted CD4+, CD8+, or CD8+CD57+ T cells (not recorded which) from PBMCs. The receptors derive from a human donor in good health, serving as a control.

The V gene is TRBV2, the J gene TRBJ1-2, with D perhaps matching TRBD1 (5 bases). The germline gives CDR1 SNHLY, CDR2 FYNNEI. Deletions cut 5 bases from V and 4 bases from J, with 17 bases between. The CDR3 sequence is 15 residues long. In nucleotides, the CDR3 is TGTGCCAGCAGTCCGCGGGGGGGGGATCGCTATGGCTACACCTTC. As protein: CASSPRGGDRYGYTF.

The J gene is TRBJ1-3, the V gene TRBV5-4; possible D gene TRBD1, 6 bases. V was shortened by 4 bases and J by 2 bases, with 10 bases between the two germline ends. Germline V CDR1 and CDR2: SGHNT, YYREEE (reference sequence). The CDR3 sequence is 14 residues long. CDR3 loop: CASSQQGAGNTIYF. CDR3 DNA sequence: TGTGCCAGCAGCCAACAGGGCGCTGGAAACACCATATATTTT.

For this clonotype: The junction departs from germline at one end; a sequencing error may be responsible. The chain links TRBV5-5 to TRBJ1-2; D uncertain. Per germline, CDR1 SGHKS and CDR2 YYEKEE (reference sequence). The length of the CDR3 is 11 residues. Written as DNA, the CDR3 is TGTGCCAGTTTAGTGTTCTATTGCTACACCTTC. Encoded protein: CASLVFYCYTF.

This clonotype was picked up many times. The V gene is TRBV27, the J gene TRBJ2-3, with 11 bases identical to TRBD2. The CDR3 spans 15 residues. J was trimmed by 3 bases and V by 5 bases; bases with no gene match: 4. Germline CDR1 reads MNHEY; CDR2 reads SMNVEV (reference sequence). CDR3 sequence reads: CASSVLAGETDTQYF. The CDR3, as DNA: TGTGCCAGCAGTGTACTAGCGGGGGAAACAGATACGCAGTATTTT.